The 28 T cell receptor beta chains reported below all come from one sample, sequenced in a study of T cell repertoires in cytomegalovirus infection. Each CDR3 protein is one row after TCRdb ran MiXCR on the reads. Altogether fewer than 250,000 distinct CDR3 sequences are present, approximately 13% being singletons, with the ten largest covering about 1.5%. Sequenced input: PBMCs. The receptor source for this set is a human donor in good health (CMV status not recorded). Some clones in this sample may be carry-over from other donors' samples.

A few counts support this clonotype. The chain recombines TRBV11-3 with TRBJ1-2, with no clear D. This CDR3 spans 14 amino acids. Germline V lookup: CDR1 SGHNT, CDR2 YENEEA. With 3 bases removed from V and 4 bases from J, the gap between germline ends came to 12 bases. The CDR3 loop reads CASSLRNLPYGYTF. The DNA of the CDR3 is TGTGCCAGCAGCTTGAGGAACCTGCCCTATGGCTACACCTTC.

This clonotype turned up a few times. The CDR3 DNA sequence: TGCGCCAGCAGCTTTAAGGTGAACACTGAAGCTTTCTTT. It specifies CASSFKVNTEAFF. The rearrangement joins TRBV5-1 to TRBJ1-1, with no clear D. The germline V gene encodes CDR1 SGHRS and CDR2 YFSETQ. The CDR3 extends over 13 amino acids. Trimming took off 2 bases at V and 0 bases at J, with 5 bases between the two ends.

This clonotype has just a few counts. V is TRBV7-2 and J is TRBJ1-4; D is perhaps TRBD1 (6 bases). CDR3 length equals 14 residues. Trimming took 5 bases from V and 8 from J, leaving 15 bases between them. CDR1 and CDR2 from the germline V gene are SGHTA and FQGNSA. The CDR3 nucleotides read TGTGCCAGCAGCCCGGACAGCGTGGACGAAAAACTGTTTTTT. Residues: CASSPDSVDEKLFF.

This clonotype appeared many times. The rearrangement uses TRBV28 and TRBJ1-2; the match to TRBD1 covers 8 bases. CDR3 length: 14 residues. J gave up 9 bases and V 3 bases, and 9 bases lay outside the gene matches. Germline loops: CDR1 MDHEN, CDR2 SYDVKM. CDR3 loop: CASSFLDRGDSYTF. CDR3 DNA sequence: TGTGCCAGCAGTTTCCTCGACAGGGGTGATAGCTACACCTTC.

This clonotype was recorded many times. The J gene is TRBJ2-7, the V gene TRBV7-2; no reliable D call. Germline CDR1 is SGHTA and CDR2 is FQGNSA. Trimming cost V 2 bases and J 4 bases, with 6 bases left between them. The CDR3 extends over 12 amino acids. The CDR3 nucleotides are TGTGCCAGCAGCTTACAGGATTACGAGCAGTACTTC. Amino acid sequence: CASSLQDYEQYF. Together with reference TRBV7-2 and TRBJ2-7, the CDR3 gives the full variable domain: GAGVSQSPSNKVTEKGKDVELRCDPISGHTALYWYRQSLGQGLEFLIYFQGNSAPDKSGLPSDRFSAERTGGSVSTLTIQRTQQEDSAVYLCASSLQDYEQYFGPGTRLTVT.

There are a few counts of this clonotype. The rearrangement uses TRBV27 and TRBJ1-2; D unresolved. This CDR3 comprises 16 residues. CDR1 and CDR2 (germline): MNHEY, SMNVEV (reference sequence). V was pared by 0 bases and J by 4 bases, with 15 bases between. As DNA, the CDR3 is TGTGCCAGCAGTTTATCGGTCCGTTCCTTGGCCTATGGCTACACCTTC. It codes for CASSLSVRSLAYGYTF.

This clonotype was seen a handful of times. V usage is TRBV15 and J usage is TRBJ1-4; D might be TRBD1 (5 bases). The CDR3 has 18 amino acids. The V end was cut by 4 bases, the J end by 0 bases, with 18 bases between. CDR1 is LNHNV and CDR2 is YYDKDF in the germline V gene (reference sequence). The CDR3 loop is CATSKPGHFRATNEKLFF. The CDR3 nucleotides are TGTGCCACCAGCAAACCCGGACACTTCCGTGCAACTAATGAAAAACTGTTTTTT.

This clonotype was detected many times. The chain's CDR3 is CASSLRTSGLNQPQHF. The CDR3 region has the DNA TGTGCCAGCAGCTTGAGAACGTCAGGCCTCAATCAGCCCCAGCATTTT. This sequence joins TRBV7-2 and TRBJ1-5; no firm D call. CDR3 length equals 16 residues. V lost 3 bases to trimming and J lost 3 bases, with 15 bases between them. The germline V gene encodes CDR1 SGHTA and CDR2 FQGNSA.

This chain joins TRBV12-3 or TRBV12-4 and TRBJ2-7; no clear D gene. There are 13 residues in the CDR3. V was shortened by 7 bases and J by 2 bases, with 12 bases between the two germline ends. CDR3 protein: CASTGTPTYEQYF. DNA of the CDR3: TGTGCCAGCACCGGAACACCAACCTACGAGCAGTACTTC.

This clonotype was picked up many times. CDR3 region: CASSFTGGMNTGELFF. The CDR3 coding sequence is TGTGCCAGCAGCTTTACGGGGGGAATGAACACCGGGGAGCTGTTTTTT. This chain joins TRBV7-3 and TRBJ2-2, with 7 bases identical to TRBD2. CDR3 length equals 16 residues. V trimming: 3 bases; J trimming: 1 base; junction bases outside the gene matches: 5. Germline V gene sequence: CDR1 SGHTA, CDR2 FQGTGA.

This clonotype was recorded at least ten times. The chain has TRBV7-3 and TRBJ2-5; D remains unclear. This CDR3 spans 16 amino acids. Per the germline V gene, CDR1 is SGHTA and CDR2 is FQGTGA. Between the trimmed V and J ends, which lost 0 bases and 2 bases, there was a span of 13 bases. The CDR3 DNA follows: TGTGCCAGCAGCTTAACGTCCAGAGGCCCACAAGAGACCCAGTACTTC. This encodes CASSLTSRGPQETQYF.

This clonotype was counted ten times or more. This chain uses TRBV4-2 with TRBJ2-1, with unresolved D. The germline V gene has CDR1 LGHNA and CDR2 YNFKEQ. CDR3 size: 13 residues. V lost 3 bases and J 7 bases, leaving 10 bases between the germline ends. The CDR3 reads CASSQLSGNEQFF. The CDR3 DNA reads TGTGCCAGCAGCCAGCTTAGTGGTAATGAGCAGTTCTTC.

The sample holds many counts of this clonotype. The chain combines TRBV7-2 with TRBJ2-3, with 9 bases lining up with TRBD2. Germline V CDR1 and CDR2: SGHTA, FQGNSA. After removal of 5 bases from V and 0 bases from J, the junction contained 12 bases not matched to a gene. The CDR3 totals 18 residues. The CDR3 sequence is CASSKQAGGRRSTDTQYF. Written as DNA, the CDR3 is TGTGCCAGCAGCAAGCAAGCGGGAGGCCGTCGCAGCACAGATACGCAGTATTTT.

This clonotype has only a few counts. The chain combines TRBV9 with TRBJ1-3, with TRBD1 matching 7 bases. There are 16 residues in the CDR3. The trim removed 4 bases at V and 0 bases at J, leaving 7 bases unmatched. The V gene's germline CDR1 is SGDLS and CDR2 YYNGEE. CDR3 sequence: CASSTLGTASGNTIYF. The DNA for the CDR3 is TGTGCCAGCAGCACCCTTGGGACAGCCTCTGGAAACACCATATATTTT.

The chain has TRBV29-1 and TRBJ2-7, with a tentative D call TRBD2 (7 bases). Germline CDR1 is SQVTM and CDR2 is ANQGSEA. V was pared by 0 bases and J by 0 bases, with 15 bases between. The CDR3 totals 16 residues. Here the CDR3 reads CSVEEGGRGSSYEQYF. The CDR3 nucleotides read TGCAGCGTTGAAGAAGGGGGGCGGGGGAGCTCCTACGAGCAGTACTTC.

This clonotype was found many times. The chain is built from TRBV7-2 and TRBJ1-2, with no clear D. Germline values: CDR1 SGHTA, CDR2 FQGNSA. V lost 3 bases to trimming and J lost 7 bases, with 9 bases between them. This CDR3 is built from 12 residues. This chain's CDR3 is CASSFLLGGYTF. CDR3 coding DNA: TGTGCCAGCAGCTTCCTCTTGGGTGGCTACACCTTC.

The chain recombines TRBV2 with TRBJ1-2; the match to TRBD1 covers 10 bases. V gave up 4 bases and J gave up 4 bases; unmatched junction bases: 6. Germline V gene lookup returns CDR1 SNHLY and CDR2 FYNNEI. The CDR3 runs to 15 residues. CDR3 DNA sequence: TGTGCCAGCAGTGCCGGGACAGGGGATGTCTATGGCTACACCTTC. The encoded protein is CASSAGTGDVYGYTF.

This clonotype was picked up a small number of times. V gene TRBV24-1 combines with J gene TRBJ2-5; D perhaps matches TRBD1 (5 bases). The CDR3 loop spans 15 amino acids. Germline CDR1 and CDR2: KGHDR and SFDVKD. V gave up 4 bases and J gave up 4 bases, with 15 bases separating them. The CDR3 nucleotides read TGTGCCACCAGTGACCCAGGGAAGAATGGAGAGACCCAGTACTTC. It translates to CATSDPGKNGETQYF.

This clonotype was counted at least ten times. The genes are TRBV6-2 or TRBV6-3 and TRBJ1-1, with D possibly TRBD1 on 6 matching bases. CDR3 length: 13 amino acids. From germline, CDR1 is MNHEY and CDR2 SVGEGT. Between the trimmed V and J ends, which lost 4 bases and 4 bases, there was a span of 10 bases. This CDR3 is CASSFEGVTEAFF. CDR3 nucleotides: TGTGCCAGCAGTTTTGAGGGGGTCACTGAAGCTTTCTTT.

There are a few counts of this clonotype. CDR3 bases: TGTGCCAGTAGTAAGAGGCGGCTAAGCTCTGGAAACACCATATATTTT. Translation: CASSKRRLSSGNTIYF. The V gene is TRBV19, the J gene TRBJ1-3, with D uncertain. V was shortened by 4 bases and J by 0 bases, with 13 bases between the two germline ends. Per the germline V gene, CDR1 is LNHDA and CDR2 is SQIVND (reference sequence). The CDR3 extends over 16 amino acids. The whole variable domain, filled in from reference TRBV19 and TRBJ1-3, reads DGGITQSPKYLFRKEGQNVTLSCEQNLNHDAMYWYRQDPGQGLRLIYYSQIVNDFQKGDIAEGYSVSREKKESFPLTVTSAQKNPTAFYLCASSKRRLSSGNTIYFGEGSWLTVV.

At least ten counts were recorded for this clonotype. V is TRBV19 and J is TRBJ2-2; D remains ambiguous. Looked up from germline, CDR1 is LNHDA and CDR2 is SQIVND (reference sequence). This CDR3 has 11 residues. V was clipped by 6 bases and J by 5 bases, with 4 bases between them. The CDR3: CASRQTGELFF. The CDR3 DNA sequence: TGTGCCAGTAGGCAGACCGGGGAGCTGTTTTTT. Combining the CDR3 with reference TRBV19 and TRBJ2-2 gives the whole variable domain DGGITQSPKYLFRKEGQNVTLSCEQNLNHDAMYWYRQDPGQGLRLIYYSQIVNDFQKGDIAEGYSVSREKKESFPLTVTSAQKNPTAFYLCASRQTGELFFGEGSRLTVL.

This clonotype was recorded at least ten times. The rearrangement uses TRBV7-6 and TRBJ2-3; 10 bases line up with TRBD2. Unmatched junction bases numbered 5, after V lost 5 bases and J lost 0 bases. This CDR3 is built from 16 residues. Germline lookup yields CDR1 SGHVS and CDR2 FNYEAQ. DNA of the CDR3: TGTGCCAGCAGCCCACTAGCGGGGCCAAGCACAGATACGCAGTATTTT. This sequence encodes CASSPLAGPSTDTQYF.

In this sample, this clonotype turned up once. This clone may be a read error of a much larger clone one base away. The chain has TRBV7-8 and TRBJ2-5, with 9 bases identical to TRBD2. The CDR3 loop spans 16 amino acids. Germline CDR1 is SGHVS and CDR2 is FQNEAQ. The V and J ends lost 7 bases and 5 bases, in that order; junction bases with no gene match: 14. CDR3 in amino acids: CASILLGGRAGETQYF. The CDR3 coding sequence is TGTGCCAGCATTTTATTGGGCGGGAGGGCTGGGGAGACCCAGTACTTC.

This clonotype was detected many times. The chain carries TRBV7-9 and TRBJ2-7, with TRBD1 identical over 9 bases. CDR1 is SEHNR, CDR2 FQNEAQ, per germline (reference sequence). CDR3 length: 17 amino acids. V dropped 3 bases and J dropped 6; count of bases not matched to a gene: 15. CDR3 sequence reads: CASSLKSPGTGSTEQYF. DNA of the CDR3: TGTGCCAGCAGCTTGAAAAGTCCCGGGACAGGGAGTACCGAGCAGTACTTC.

This clonotype occurred a few times. V usage is TRBV29-1 and J usage is TRBJ1-1, with D maybe TRBD1 (5 bases). The CDR3 has 12 residues. Germline CDR1 is SQVTM and CDR2 is ANQGSEA. Trimming pared 7 bases from V and 1 base from J, leaving 10 bases between. The CDR3 bases are TGCAGCGGCGGACATTGGAACACTGAAGCTTTCTTT. Protein product: CSGGHWNTEAFF.

This clonotype was seen at least ten times. The J gene is TRBJ2-5, the V gene TRBV24-1; D unclear. The V gene's germline CDR1 is KGHDR and CDR2 SFDVKD. This CDR3 contains 12 residues. Trimming cost V 4 bases and J 5 bases, with 7 bases left between them. For the CDR3, the DNA is TGTGCCACCAGTGAGGCGTGGGAGACCCAGTACTTC. Amino acid sequence: CATSEAWETQYF.

This rearrangement joins TRBV12-3 or TRBV12-4 to TRBJ1-6; no firm D call. There are 13 residues in the CDR3. Trimming removed 0 bases from V and 15 bases from J, with 12 bases in between. CDR3 DNA: TGTGCCAGCAGTTTAGCGGCGGACGGCGACCTCCACTTT. Residues: CASSLAADGDLHF.

This clonotype was observed at least ten times. V gene TRBV6-2 or TRBV6-3 combines with J gene TRBJ2-7, with TRBD2 matching over 7 bases. J was trimmed by 6 bases and V by 0 bases; bases with no gene match: 8. Germline assignment: CDR1 MNHEY and CDR2 SVGEGT. The CDR3 runs to 15 residues. CDR3 in DNA: TGTGCCAGCAGTTACTCGTCCGGGAGGTACGGCGAGCAGTACTTC. Protein product: CASSYSSGRYGEQYF.